These 7 T cell receptor beta chains came from one sample sequenced in a study of PD-L1 blockade in urothelial cancer. Method: immunoSEQ multiplex PCR; TCRdb's copy keeps in-frame clones and lacks some. The sample records over 65,000 clones, around four fifths being singletons. Sequencing used PBMCs, obtained around atezolizumab (anti-PD-L1) treatment. Receptors originate from a man in his 70s with urothelial cancer.

The chain couples TRBV4-2 to TRBJ2-7, with 7 nucleotides matching TRBD1. After removal of 1 base from V and 4 bases from J, the junction contained 1 base not matched to a gene. Germline values: CDR1 LGHNA, CDR2 YNFKEQ. This CDR3 comprises 13 residues. CDR3 coding DNA: TGTGCCAGCAGCCAAGTACAGGGGTACGAGCAGTACTTC. Protein: CASSQVQGYEQYF.

The J gene is TRBJ2-5, the V gene TRBV7-8, with unresolved D. Per the germline V gene, CDR1 is SGHVS and CDR2 is FQNEAQ. The CDR3 covers 12 residues. The ends were cut back, 2 bases at V and 4 bases at J, with 5 bases in the middle. The CDR3 DNA sequence: TGTGCCAGCAGCTTATCCGGAGAGACCCAGTACTTC. Translated: CASSLSGETQYF.

The chain links TRBV6-1 to TRBJ2-5, with unresolved D. V lost 4 bases and J lost 1, with 7 bases in between. The CDR3 consists of 13 residues. Germline assignment: CDR1 MNHNS and CDR2 SASEGT. The CDR3 region is CASSGSFQETQYF. DNA of the CDR3: TGTGCCAGCAGTGGAAGCTTCCAAGAGACCCAGTACTTC.

This chain joins TRBV6-6 and TRBJ2-5, with D hard to call. Trimming stripped 6 bases from V and 5 bases from J, with 4 bases between. This CDR3 is 10 amino acids long. Germline CDR1 is MNHNY and CDR2 is SVGAGI (reference sequence). As DNA, the CDR3 is TGTGCCAGCAGACGGGAGACCCAGTACTTC. Encoded protein: CASRRETQYF.

This rearrangement joins TRBV30 to TRBJ1-1, with TRBD1 identical over 7 bases. Looked up from germline, CDR1 is GTSNPN and CDR2 is SVGIG (reference sequence). V gave up 5 bases and J gave up 4 bases; unmatched junction bases: 7. The CDR3 runs 13 residues. Here the CDR3 DNA reads TGTGCCTGGGCCCGACAGGGCGGCACTGAAGCTTTCTTT. This gives the protein CAWARQGGTEAFF.

The chain links TRBV27 to TRBJ2-1; 7 bases align to TRBD1. Losses at the gene ends were 6 bases for V and 6 bases for J; bases not matched to a gene: 17. This CDR3 comprises 17 residues. Germline assignment: CDR1 MNHEY and CDR2 SMNVEV (reference sequence). CDR3 in amino acids: CASSLKLLTGSANEQFF. The CDR3 region has the DNA TGTGCCAGCAGCCTTAAGCTTTTGACAGGGTCGGCCAATGAGCAGTTCTTC.

The V gene is TRBV27, the J gene TRBJ1-4; 9 bases are shared with TRBD1. CDR1 and CDR2 from the germline V gene are MNHEY and SMNVEV (reference sequence). This CDR3 contains 16 residues. J gave up 7 bases and V 5 bases, and 11 bases lay outside the gene matches. The CDR3 nucleotides are TGTGCCAGCAGTATGTCCGGGACAGGGACCGCTGAAAAACTGTTTTTT. Translation: CASSMSGTGTAEKLFF.